The present TCR beta chain was sequenced within a study of CD8+CD57+ T cells in acquired aplastic anemia. Study-level results: In common between the patients and the controls were some 29 CD8+ CDR3 sequences.

V was shortened by 6 bases and J by 7 bases, with 16 bases between the two germline ends. This CDR3 is 13 amino acids long. CDR1 is SGHAT and CDR2 is FQNNGV in the germline V gene. Turning to this clonotype: Its specificity is unknown.

Genomic DNA, the template, was used for profiling of the TCR beta VDJ and CDR3. TCRdb recomputed calls from the reads with MiXCR, one row per CDR3 protein. Among roughly 190,000 distinct CDR3 sequences, around half were seen once, and the ten largest hold 16%. The rearrangement links TRBV11-2 to TRBJ2-7; D not resolved. The sequencing input was sorted CD4+, CD8+, or CD8+CD57+ T cells (not recorded which) from PBMCs. The sequence was collected from a human donor in good health, serving as a control. The CDR3 loop reads CASSLIVGGEQYF. CDR3 in DNA: TGTGCCAGCAGTCTAATAGTGGGTGGTGAGCAGTACTTC.